This entry is about one TCR beta chain. Its antigen is currently unknown. The CDR3 spans 16 residues. The germline V gene has CDR1 SGHAT and CDR2 FQNNGV. V dropped 4 bases and J dropped 0; count of bases not matched to a gene: 3. This record belongs to a study of cytomegalovirus exposure and HLA in healthy donors. Study context: The 120 or so validation repertoires and the roughly 670 first-cohort repertoires shared a platform, a later analysis reported.

Sequenced by immunoSEQ multiplex PCR; TCRdb stores in-frame clones only, minus some. This table holds some 150,000 clones, around 90% found once. General observations from the study: In vitro experiments confirmed that three CMV-associated chains were specific for CMV antigens. Among TCR sequences, most were rare, though some public TCRs appeared in many donors.

The sequenced sample consisted of PBMCs. This clonotype was sampled from a man aged 18 to 29 in good health and CMV-seronegative. The chain links TRBV11-2 to TRBJ2-5; 12 bases align to TRBD2. In DNA, the CDR3 is TGTGCCAGCAGCTCTAGCGGGGGGGCCCACCAAGAGACCCAGTACTTC. Protein: CASSSSGGAHQETQYF.